The clone carrying this T cell receptor beta chain has only one observation. Antigen specificity is unknown. This CDR3 region has 16 residues. V lost 0 bases to trimming and J lost 4 bases; unmatched junction nucleotides: 8. Germline V gene data show CDR1 as SGHAT and CDR2 as FQNNGV. Specified time point: pretreatment peripheral blood. These data belong to a study of PD-L1 blockade in urothelial cancer. The overall study: The authors examined blood 3 weeks (second dose) and 6 weeks after treatment start. A median of about 140,000 T cells was found in the blood samples.

What went into each PCR as a spike was synthetic TCR analog templates. Using immunoSEQ multiplex PCR, the repertoire was profiled, and TCRdb retains in-frame clones only, with some absent. The table lists tens of thousands of clones, roughly 84% of them singletons. Study-wide results and caveats: Patients with durable benefit had greater blood expansion of tumor-associated TCR clones 3 weeks into treatment.

The receptor's source is a woman in her 70s with urothelial cancer. The starting material was PBMCs, obtained around atezolizumab (anti-PD-L1) treatment. The rearrangement links TRBV11-2 to TRBJ2-7; 8 bases match TRBD2. The CDR3 protein is CASSLESSGSGYEQYF. CDR3 in DNA: TGTGCCAGCAGCTTAGAGTCCAGCGGGAGTGGATACGAGCAGTACTTC.